This T cell receptor (beta chain) was captured by sequencing in a study of blood T cell repertoires in COVID-19. Study in general: Material from acute and convalescent COVID-19 was sourced from the United States, Italy and Spain.

Authors' processing steps: Reference gene primer amplification gave nucleated cell count estimates. The table came from immunoSEQ multiplex PCR; TCRdb's copy has only in-frame clones and leaves some out. V and J calls and clone size are those listed in that table; D and trimming were worked out from the DNA. The sample lists roughly 200,000 clones; more than 75% were seen once. This CDR3 comprises 19 residues. Germline V gives CDR1 SGHTA, CDR2 FQGNSA. J was trimmed by 6 bases and V by 3 bases; bases with no gene match: 10. The TCR was taken from a man aged 35-49 years with active or convalescent COVID-19. The gene calls are TRBV7-2 and TRBJ2-2, with 16 bases matching TRBD2. Specimen: peripheral blood. The CDR3 DNA reads as TGTGCCAGCAGCTTCCTCGGGACTAGCGGGGGGGTAGCACCCGGGGAGCTGTTTTTT. It yields the protein CASSFLGTSGGVAPGELFF.